Below are 9 T cell receptor beta chains sequenced from a single sample in a study of OX40 agonist ivuxolimab in advanced cancers. Generated by immunoSEQ multiplex PCR, the TCRdb table keeps only in-frame clones and is missing some. The sample has about 52,000 clones, approximately 80% seen once. Material: CD4+ or CD8+ T cells sorted from blood, obtained in a trial of the OX40 agonist ivuxolimab. The source of these receptors is an adult with an advanced solid tumor such as melanoma, head and neck, liver or kidney cancer.

The chain recombines TRBV19 with TRBJ1-4; 10 positions agree with TRBD1. Germline V gene sequence: CDR1 LNHDA, CDR2 SQIVND (reference sequence). Unmatched junction bases numbered 10, after V lost 7 bases and J lost 8 bases. The CDR3 is made up of 15 amino acids. For the CDR3, the DNA is TGTGCCAGTACCCCGCCGGGACAGGGGAGGGAAAAACTGTTTTTT. Its translation is CASTPPGQGREKLFF.

The rearrangement uses TRBV7-2 and TRBJ2-7; D unresolved. The V end was cut by 3 bases, the J end by 9 bases, with 12 bases between. Per germline, CDR1 SGHTA and CDR2 FQGNSA. CDR3 length: 12 amino acids. DNA for the CDR3: TGTGCCAGCAGCTTGGATCGGGCGGTGCAGTACTTC. Amino acid sequence: CASSLDRAVQYF.

CDR3 in amino acids: CASSLPNRGPEQYF. Written as DNA, the CDR3 is TGTGCCAGCAGTTTGCCCAACAGGGGGCCCGAGCAGTACTTC. This chain uses TRBV28 with TRBJ2-5, with TRBD1 identical over 9 bases. The J call may be in error: the DNA end matches TRBJ2-7 better. Germline CDR1 MDHEN, CDR2 SYDVKM. This CDR3 is built from 14 residues.

The V call is TRBV5-1, the J call TRBJ2-7; perhaps TRBD2 as D (6 bases). Germline assignment: CDR1 SGHRS and CDR2 YFSETQ. The CDR3 covers 14 residues. The germline V and J ends were trimmed by 3 bases and 0 bases, with 10 bases remaining between them. As DNA, the CDR3 is TGCGCCAGCAGCTCCCGGGGGTCCTCCTACGAGCAGTACTTC. Its translation: CASSSRGSSYEQYF.

The V gene is TRBV9, the J gene TRBJ2-1; D is perhaps TRBD1 (5 bases). Germline V gene sequence: CDR1 SGDLS, CDR2 YYNGEE. CDR3 size: 13 residues. Trimming shortened V by 0 bases and J by 6 bases, and 7 bases separated the two germline ends. This chain's CDR3 is CASSVDRGNEQFF. The CDR3 nucleotides read TGTGCCAGCAGCGTAGATAGGGGCAATGAGCAGTTCTTC. Looking up the rest from reference TRBV9 and TRBJ2-1 gives the full variable domain: DSGVTQTPKHLITATGQRVTLRCSPRSGDLSVYWYQQSLDQGLQFLIQYYNGEERAKGNILERFSAQQFPDLHSELNLSSLELGDSALYFCASSVDRGNEQFFGPGTRLTVL.

The J gene is TRBJ2-5, the V gene TRBV7-2, with D possibly being TRBD1 or TRBD2 (5 bases each). The DNA matches TRBJ2-7 better at its end, which makes the J call doubtful. Germline V lookup: CDR1 SGHTA, CDR2 FQGNSA. The CDR3 covers 14 residues. The CDR3 nucleotides are TGTGCCAGCAGCTTAAAGTCTGGGGACCACGAGCAGTACTTC. This sequence encodes CASSLKSGDHEQYF.

The genes are TRBV19 and TRBJ2-3; a weak D match, TRBD1 (5 bases). The length of the CDR3 is 15 residues. The V end was cut by 1 base, the J end by 5 bases, with 13 bases between. CDR1 is LNHDA, CDR2 SQIVND, per germline (reference sequence). Written as DNA, the CDR3 is TGTGCCAGTAGTATAGGGGGCCGGTTTGAAGATACGCAGTATTTT. Translated, it gives CASSIGGRFEDTQYF.

This sequence joins TRBV11-2 and TRBJ1-1, with TRBD1 matching 11 bases. This CDR3 has 13 residues. V shed 5 bases and J 5 bases; nucleotides not matched to a gene: 1. Germline CDR1 reads SGHAT; CDR2 reads FQNNGV. CDR3 nucleotide sequence: TGTGCCAGCAGCCGGGACAGGGGGACTGAAGCTTTCTTT. This encodes CASSRDRGTEAFF.

The rearrangement joins TRBV4-3 to TRBJ2-1; 8 nucleotides agree with TRBD2. The CDR3 is 19 amino acids. Germline V lookup: CDR1 LGHNA, CDR2 YSLEER. The V gene end was trimmed by 2 bases and the J gene end by 0 bases; junction bases not matched to a gene: 12. The CDR3 DNA follows: TGCGCCAGCAGCCAAAGAAGGGCTAGCGGGCAAAGCTCCTACAATGAGCAGTTCTTC. It specifies CASSQRRASGQSSYNEQFF.